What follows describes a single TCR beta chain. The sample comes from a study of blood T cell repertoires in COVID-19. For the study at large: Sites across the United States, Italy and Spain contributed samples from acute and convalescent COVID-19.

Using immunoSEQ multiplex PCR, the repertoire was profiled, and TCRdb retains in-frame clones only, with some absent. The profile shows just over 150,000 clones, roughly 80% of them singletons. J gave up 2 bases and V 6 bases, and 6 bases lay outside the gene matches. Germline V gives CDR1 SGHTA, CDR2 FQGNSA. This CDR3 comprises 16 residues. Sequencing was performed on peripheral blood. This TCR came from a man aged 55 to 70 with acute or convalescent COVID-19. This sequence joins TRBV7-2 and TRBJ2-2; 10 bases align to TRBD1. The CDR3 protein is CASRSGTGANTGELFF. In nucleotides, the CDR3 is TGTGCCAGCAGATCAGGGACAGGGGCTAACACCGGGGAGCTGTTTTTT.